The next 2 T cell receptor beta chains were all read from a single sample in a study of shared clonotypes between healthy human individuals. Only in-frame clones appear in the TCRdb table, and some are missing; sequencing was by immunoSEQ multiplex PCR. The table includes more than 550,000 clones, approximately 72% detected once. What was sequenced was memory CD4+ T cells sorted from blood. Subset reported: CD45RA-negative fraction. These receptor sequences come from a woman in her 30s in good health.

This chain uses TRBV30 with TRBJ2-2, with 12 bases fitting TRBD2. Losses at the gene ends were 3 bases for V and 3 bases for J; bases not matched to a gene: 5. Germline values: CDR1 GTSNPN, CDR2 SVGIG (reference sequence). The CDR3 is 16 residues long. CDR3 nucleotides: TGTGCCTGGAGGGCCCGGACTAGCGGGGACACCGGGGAGCTGTTTTTT. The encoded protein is CAWRARTSGDTGELFF.

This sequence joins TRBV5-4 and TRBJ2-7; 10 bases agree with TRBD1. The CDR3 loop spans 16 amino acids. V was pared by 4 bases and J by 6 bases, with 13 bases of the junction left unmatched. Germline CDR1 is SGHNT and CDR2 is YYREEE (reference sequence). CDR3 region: CASSAKGQGVWGEQYF. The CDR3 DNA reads TGTGCCAGCAGCGCAAAAGGACAGGGGGTGTGGGGCGAGCAGTACTTC.